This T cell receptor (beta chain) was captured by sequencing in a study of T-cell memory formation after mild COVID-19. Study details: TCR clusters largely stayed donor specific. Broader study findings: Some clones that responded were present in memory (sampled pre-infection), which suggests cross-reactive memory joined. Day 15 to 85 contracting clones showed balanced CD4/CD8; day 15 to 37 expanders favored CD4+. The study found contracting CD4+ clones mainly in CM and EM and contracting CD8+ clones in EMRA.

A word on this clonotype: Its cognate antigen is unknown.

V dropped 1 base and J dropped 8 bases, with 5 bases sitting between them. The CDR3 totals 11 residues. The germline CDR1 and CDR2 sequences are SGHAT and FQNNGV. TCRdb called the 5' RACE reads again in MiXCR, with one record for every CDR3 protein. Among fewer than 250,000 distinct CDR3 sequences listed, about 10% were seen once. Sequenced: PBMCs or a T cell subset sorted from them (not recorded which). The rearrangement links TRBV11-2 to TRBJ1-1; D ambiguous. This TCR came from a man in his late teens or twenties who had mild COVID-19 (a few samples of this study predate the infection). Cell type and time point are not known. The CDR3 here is CASSLAAEAFF. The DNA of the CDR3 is TGTGCCAGCAGCTTAGCGGCAGAAGCTTTCTTT.